These 14 T cell receptor beta chains originate from one sample sequenced in a study of cytomegalovirus exposure and HLA in healthy donors. PCR primers comprised 60 Vbeta and 13 Jbeta primers. The table came from immunoSEQ multiplex PCR; TCRdb's copy has only in-frame clones and leaves some out. The sample contains 99,000 or so clones, under 85% of which appear only once. Sequenced: PBMCs. The receptors derive from a man aged 40-55 years in good health and CMV-seronegative.

This chain connects TRBV7-6 to TRBJ2-1; D is perhaps TRBD2 (6 bases). V was trimmed by 5 bases and J by 7 bases, leaving 18 bases between them. The CDR3 sequence is 15 residues long. Germline V CDR1 and CDR2: SGHVS, FNYEAQ. CDR3 coding DNA: TGTGCCAGCAGCCGCGGGGTACCCAAGGGGAATGAGCAGTTCTTC. Translated: CASSRGVPKGNEQFF.

The J gene is TRBJ2-3, the V gene TRBV4-1; D perhaps matches TRBD2 (5 bases). V was cut by 0 bases and J by 2 bases, with 12 bases left in between. The CDR3 runs 16 residues. Germline V gene data show CDR1 as MGHRA and CDR2 as YSYEKL. The chain's CDR3 is CASSQELAASTDTQYF. The CDR3 DNA follows: TGCGCCAGCAGCCAAGAGCTAGCCGCTTCCACAGATACGCAGTATTTT.

The rearrangement links TRBV20-1 to TRBJ2-3, with no clear D. Germline V gene sequence: CDR1 DFQATT, CDR2 SNEGSKA (reference sequence). Trimming shortened V by 4 bases and J by 7 bases, and 9 bases separated the two germline ends. CDR3 length: 11 residues. The CDR3 coding sequence is TGCAGTGCTACTACGGTTCATACGCAGTATTTT. Translation: CSATTVHTQYF.

The chain carries TRBV5-6 and TRBJ1-2; D unresolved. The germline CDR1 and CDR2 sequences are SGHDT and YYEEEE. There are 17 residues in the CDR3. V dropped 2 bases and J dropped 2 bases, with 19 bases sitting between them. CDR3 sequence: CASSLDGGGLLNYGYTF. The CDR3 DNA sequence: TGTGCCAGCAGCTTAGACGGTGGAGGGTTATTGAACTATGGCTACACCTTC.

The chain has TRBV5-6 and TRBJ2-7; D may be TRBD1 (5 bases). V lost 1 base to trimming and J lost 6 bases, with 17 bases between them. In germline, CDR1 is SGHDT, CDR2 YYEEEE. CDR3 length equals 15 residues. In DNA form, the CDR3 reads TGTGCCAGCAGCTTGCAAGGGGTGGTAAGGATCGAGCAGTACTTC. This codes for CASSLQGVVRIEQYF.

Of note for this clone: Other DNA sequences from this sample encode an identical CDR3 as well. The rearrangement links TRBV5-1 to TRBJ1-1; tentatively, D is TRBD1 (5 bases). V gave up 0 bases and J gave up 3 bases, with 6 bases separating them. CDR1 is SGHRS and CDR2 is YFSETQ in the germline V gene. The CDR3 covers 13 residues. CDR3 nucleotide sequence: TGCGCCAGCAGCTTGGCGGGGGACACTGAAGCTTTCTTT. Protein: CASSLAGDTEAFF.

The chain has TRBV19 and TRBJ1-6; D ambiguous. V was trimmed by 2 bases and J by 10 bases, leaving 18 bases between them. The CDR3 has 16 amino acids. The V gene's germline CDR1 is LNHDA and CDR2 SQIVND (reference sequence). DNA of the CDR3: TGTGCCAGTAGTATACCGGCGGCCGCTATCAAGTCACCCCTCCACTTT. Translating gives CASSIPAAAIKSPLHF.

The rearrangement joins TRBV29-1 to TRBJ2-7, with D unresolved. Trimming stripped 7 bases from V and 1 base from J, with 11 bases between. Germline V lookup: CDR1 SQVTM, CDR2 ANQGSEA. The CDR3 extends over 12 amino acids. CDR3 nucleotide sequence: TGCAGCGCCTCGACAAGATCCTACGAGCAGTACTTC. Protein: CSASTRSYEQYF.

The DNA for the CDR3 is TGCGCCAGCAGCCAAGTCGGACGAGCGGCACCCCTCCACTTT. Encoded protein: CASSQVGRAAPLHF. This rearrangement joins TRBV4-3 to TRBJ1-6; D not certain. This CDR3 has 14 amino acids. V lost 1 base and J lost 11, with 12 bases in between. Germline V gene lookup returns CDR1 LGHNA and CDR2 YSLEER.

This chain links TRBV7-9 with TRBJ1-2, with 7 bases matching TRBD1. Per germline, CDR1 SEHNR and CDR2 FQNEAQ (reference sequence). The V segment lost 0 bases and the J segment 7 bases; nucleotides outside the gene matches: 8. CDR3 length: 15 residues. In DNA, the CDR3 is TGTGCCAGCAGCTTAGCGAATTCAGGGGGATCTGGCTACACCTTC. Translated: CASSLANSGGSGYTF. Complete variable domain (other parts from reference TRBV7-9 and TRBJ1-2): DTGVSQNPRHKITKRGQNVTFRCDPISEHNRLYWYRQTLGQGPEFLTYFQNEAQLEKSRLLSDRFSAERPKGSFSTLEIQRTEQGDSAMYLCASSLANSGGSGYTFGSGTRLTVV.

This clone was recorded only once. The gene calls are TRBV27 and TRBJ2-7, with 8 bases aligning to TRBD1. Trimming took 4 bases from V and 4 from J; bases not matched to a gene: 6. Looked up from germline, CDR1 is MNHEY and CDR2 is SMNVEV (reference sequence). The CDR3 covers 14 residues. The CDR3 protein is CASSSQTGEYEQYF. The CDR3 DNA reads TGTGCCAGCAGTTCCCAGACAGGGGAGTACGAGCAGTACTTC.

The V call is TRBV19, the J call TRBJ1-5; D might be TRBD1 (6 bases). Trimming removed 5 bases from V and 10 bases from J, with 18 bases in between. The CDR3 sequence is 14 residues long. Germline values: CDR1 LNHDA, CDR2 SQIVND (reference sequence). The chain's CDR3 is CASSPAAGAGPQHF. The CDR3 region has the DNA TGTGCCAGTAGTCCCGCGGCGGGGGCTGGCCCCCAGCATTTT.

J is TRBJ2-1 and V is TRBV10-1; D perhaps matches TRBD2 (6 bases). Per the germline V gene, CDR1 is WNHNN and CDR2 is SYGVQD (reference sequence). The CDR3 consists of 19 residues. V was pared by 6 bases and J by 0 bases, with 24 bases between. This chain's CDR3 is CASSQGIWSGRNSYNEQFF. The CDR3 DNA is TGCGCCAGCAGCCAGGGTATATGGAGCGGGCGAAACTCCTACAATGAGCAGTTCTTC.

J is TRBJ2-2 and V is TRBV11-1, with TRBD1 identical over 7 bases. CDR1 is SGHAT, CDR2 FQDESV, per germline (reference sequence). V lost 5 bases to trimming and J lost 2 bases; unmatched junction nucleotides: 8. The CDR3 totals 16 residues. The CDR3 DNA sequence: TGTGCCAGCAGCCCGAGTTCAGGGGGTAACACCGGGGAGCTGTTTTTT. This codes for CASSPSSGGNTGELFF.